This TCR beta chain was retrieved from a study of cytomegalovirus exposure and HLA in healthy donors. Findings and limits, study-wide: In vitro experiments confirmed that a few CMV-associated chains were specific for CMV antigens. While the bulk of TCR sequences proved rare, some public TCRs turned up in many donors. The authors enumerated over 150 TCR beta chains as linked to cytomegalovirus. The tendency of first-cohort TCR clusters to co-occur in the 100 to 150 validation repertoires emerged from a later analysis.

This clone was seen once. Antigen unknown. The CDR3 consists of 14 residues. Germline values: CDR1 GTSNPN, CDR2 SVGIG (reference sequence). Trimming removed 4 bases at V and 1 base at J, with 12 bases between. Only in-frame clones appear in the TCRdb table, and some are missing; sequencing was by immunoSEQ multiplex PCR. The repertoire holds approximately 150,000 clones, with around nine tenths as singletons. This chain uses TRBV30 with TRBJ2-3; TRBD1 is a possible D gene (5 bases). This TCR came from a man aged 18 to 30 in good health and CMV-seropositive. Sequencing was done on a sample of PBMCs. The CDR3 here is CAWKGLGGTDTQYF. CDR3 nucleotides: TGTGCCTGGAAGGGGTTAGGCGGCACAGATACGCAGTATTTT.